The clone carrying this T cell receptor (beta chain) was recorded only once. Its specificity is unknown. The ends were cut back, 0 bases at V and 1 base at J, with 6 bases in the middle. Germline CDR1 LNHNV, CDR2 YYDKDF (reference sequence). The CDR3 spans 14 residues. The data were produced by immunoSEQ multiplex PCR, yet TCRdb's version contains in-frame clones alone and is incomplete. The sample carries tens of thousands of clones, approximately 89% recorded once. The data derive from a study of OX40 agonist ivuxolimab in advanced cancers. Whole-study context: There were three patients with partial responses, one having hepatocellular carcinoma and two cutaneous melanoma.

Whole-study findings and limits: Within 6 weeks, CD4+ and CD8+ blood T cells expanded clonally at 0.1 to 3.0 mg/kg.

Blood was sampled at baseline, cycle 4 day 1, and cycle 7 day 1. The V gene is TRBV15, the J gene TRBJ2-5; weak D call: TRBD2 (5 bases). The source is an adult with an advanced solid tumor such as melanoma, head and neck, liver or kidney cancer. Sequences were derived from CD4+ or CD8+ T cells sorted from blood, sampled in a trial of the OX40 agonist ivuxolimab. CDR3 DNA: TGTGCCACCAGCAGAGAGAGGGCCCAAGAGACCCAGTACTTC. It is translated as CATSRERAQETQYF.